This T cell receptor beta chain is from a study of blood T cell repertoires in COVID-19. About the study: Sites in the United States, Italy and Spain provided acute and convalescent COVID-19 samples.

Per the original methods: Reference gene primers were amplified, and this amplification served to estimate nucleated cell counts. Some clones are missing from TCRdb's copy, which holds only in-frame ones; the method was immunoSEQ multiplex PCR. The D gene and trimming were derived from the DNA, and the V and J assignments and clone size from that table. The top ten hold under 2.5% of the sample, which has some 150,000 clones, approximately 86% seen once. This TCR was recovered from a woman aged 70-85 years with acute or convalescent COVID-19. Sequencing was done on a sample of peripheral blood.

The CDR3 nucleotides read TGTGCCAGCAGCGTAGCACCGGGACTAGGCGACAATGAGCAGTTCTTC. It is translated as CASSVAPGLGDNEQFF. V usage is TRBV9 and J usage is TRBJ2-1; 8 nucleotides align to TRBD2. The CDR3 totals 16 residues. V dropped 0 bases and J dropped 5; count of bases not matched to a gene: 7. Germline V CDR1 and CDR2: SGDLS, YYNGEE.